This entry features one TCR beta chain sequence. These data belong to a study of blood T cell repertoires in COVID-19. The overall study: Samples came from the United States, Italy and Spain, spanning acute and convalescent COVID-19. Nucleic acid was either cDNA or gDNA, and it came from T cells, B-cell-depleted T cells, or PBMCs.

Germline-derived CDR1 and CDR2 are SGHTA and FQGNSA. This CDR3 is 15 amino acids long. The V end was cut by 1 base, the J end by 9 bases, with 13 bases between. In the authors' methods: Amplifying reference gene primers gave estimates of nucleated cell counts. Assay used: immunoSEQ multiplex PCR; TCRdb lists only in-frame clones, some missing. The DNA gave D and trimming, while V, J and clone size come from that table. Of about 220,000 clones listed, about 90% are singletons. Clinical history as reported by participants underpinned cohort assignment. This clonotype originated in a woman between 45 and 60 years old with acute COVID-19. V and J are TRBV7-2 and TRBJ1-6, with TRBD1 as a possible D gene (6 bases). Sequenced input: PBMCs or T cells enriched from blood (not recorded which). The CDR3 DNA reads TGTGCCAGCAGCTTAGAGGGGACAAGAACTTCACCCCTCCACTTT. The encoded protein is CASSLEGTRTSPLHF. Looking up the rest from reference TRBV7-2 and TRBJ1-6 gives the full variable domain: GAGVSQSPSNKVTEKGKDVELRCDPISGHTALYWYRQSLGQGLEFLIYFQGNSAPDKSGLPSDRFSAERTGGSVSTLTIQRTQQEDSAVYLCASSLEGTRTSPLHFGNGTRLTVT.